The rows below give T cell receptor beta chains drawn from one sample of a study of tissue T cells after allogeneic stem cell transplantation. Profiling relied on immunoSEQ multiplex PCR, and the TCRdb table lists in-frame clones only, not all of them. The data hold under 4,500 clones, with approximately 66% observed a single time. Sequencing was performed on left colon tissue, taken at autopsy. The receptors here all came from a male donor aged 60 or older with lung cancer. CDR3s include the opening cysteine and the closing phenylalanine or tryptophan. A D gene is named only where the DNA matches it firmly. Clone size is given for some rows only: seen once, a few or many times, or a class if the clone is expanded.

>.|TRBJ1-4|.|TRBV9
CASSVEPSGTHEKLFF
TGTGCCAGCAGCGTAGAACCTAGCGGGACCCATGAAAAACTGTTTTTT
>few|TRBJ1-2|.|TRBV3-1/TRBV3-2
CASSQVAGELSGYTF
TGTGCCAGCAGCCAAGTGGCAGGGGAACTATCTGGCTACACCTTC
>.|TRBJ1-4|.|TRBV5-1
CASSLSEATNEKLFF
TGCGCCAGCAGCTTGAGCGAGGCAACTAATGAAAAACTGTTTTTT
>.|TRBJ2-3|TRBD2|TRBV5-1
CASSLSGGAPDTQYF
TGCGCCAGCAGCTTGAGCGGGGGGGCCCCAGATACGCAGTATTTT
>medium-sized|TRBJ2-1|.|TRBV28
CASSSRRGLSGEQFF
TGTGCCAGCAGTTCGAGACGCGGGTTATCGGGTGAGCAGTTCTTC
>few|TRBJ2-1|.|TRBV5-5
CASSLRGYSYNEQFF
TGTGCCAGCAGCCTTAGGGGTTACTCCTACAATGAGCAGTTCTTC
>.|TRBJ2-2|TRBD1|TRBV6-1
CASSETDRVNTGELFF
TGTGCCAGCAGTGAAACCGACAGGGTGAACACCGGGGAGCTGTTTTTT
>.|TRBJ2-6|.|TRBV24-1
CATSRGAGANVLTF
TGTGCCACCAGTCGAGGGGCCGGGGCCAACGTCCTGACTTTC
>.|TRBJ2-3|.|TRBV7-8
CASSLGRVGDTQYF
TGTGCCAGCAGCTTAGGTAGGGTAGGAGATACGCAGTATTTT
>.|TRBJ1-2|.|TRBV12-3/TRBV12-4
CASSFEGSYGYTF
TGTGCCAGCAGTTTTGAGGGAAGCTATGGCTACACCTTC
>.|TRBJ1-6|.|TRBV3-1/TRBV3-2
CASSQGRGSPLHF
TGTGCCAGCAGCCAAGGGAGGGGGTCACCCCTCCACTTT
>large|TRBJ2-2|.|TRBV7-9
CARANNTGELFF
TGCGCTCGGGCGAATAACACCGGGGAGCTGTTTTTT
>.|TRBJ2-7|TRBD2|TRBV7-9
CASSLASLAGVVEQYF
TGTGCCAGCAGCTTAGCTTCCCTAGCGGGAGTAGTCGAGCAGTACTTC
>few|TRBJ2-2|TRBD2|TRBV7-9
CARGGGSRTGELFF
TGTGCCAGAGGAGGCGGGAGTCGGACCGGGGAGCTGTTTTTT
>.|TRBJ2-3|.|TRBV9
CASSVSAGDTQYF
TGTGCCAGCAGCGTTTCCGCGGGAGATACGCAGTATTTT
>.|TRBJ1-1|.|TRBV11-2
CASRRGADTEAFF
TGTGCCAGCAGGCGGGGGGCGGACACTGAAGCTTTCTTT
>.|TRBJ1-5|TRBD1|TRBV30
CAWSGGQPNQPQHF
TGTGCCTGGTCAGGGGGCCAGCCCAATCAGCCCCAGCATTTT
>few|TRBJ1-6|.|TRBV27
CASSRLPLNSPLHF
TGTGCCAGCAGCCGCCTCCCGTTGAATTCACCCCTCCACTTT
>.|TRBJ2-2|.|TRBV18
CASSQRQGIGELFF
TGTGCCAGCTCACAGCGTCAGGGAATCGGGGAGCTGTTTTTT
>once|TRBJ2-1|TRBD2|TRBV7-9
CASSLGGSGTSYNEQFF
TGTGCCAGCAGCTTAGGAGGTAGCGGGACCTCCTACAATGAGCAGTTCTTC
>.|TRBJ2-1|.|TRBV5-1
CASSLEWEQFF
TGCGCCAGCAGCTTGGAGTGGGAGCAGTTCTTC
>few|TRBJ1-2|TRBD1|TRBV28
CASSLYVGQDGYTF
TGTGCCAGCAGTTTATACGTGGGACAGGATGGCTACACCTTC
>.|TRBJ2-3|.|TRBV6-2/TRBV6-3
CASSSPPTRLGVTQYF
TGTGCCAGCAGCTCCCCTCCGACGCGGCTGGGAGTTACGCAGTATTTT
>few|TRBJ2-1|TRBD2|TRBV18
CASSPSGGYEQFF
TGTGCCAGCTCACCAAGCGGGGGCTATGAGCAGTTCTTC
>.|TRBJ2-1|TRBD2|TRBV27
CASSARAGAYNEQFF
TGTGCCAGCAGTGCCAGGGCGGGAGCCTACAATGAGCAGTTCTTC
>.|TRBJ2-1|.|TRBV15
CATSRRGLGDEQFF
TGTGCCACCAGCAGACGAGGTCTGGGAGATGAGCAGTTCTTC
>few|TRBJ2-7|TRBD2|TRBV18
CASSLGREAGSYEQYF
TGTGCCAGCTCACTGGGTCGGGAGGCCGGATCCTACGAGCAGTACTTC
>.|TRBJ2-5|.|TRBV7-3
CASSFAEQETQYF
TGTGCCAGCAGCTTTGCGGAGCAAGAGACCCAGTACTTC
>few|TRBJ1-2|.|TRBV18
CASSPQSYGYTF
TGTGCCAGCTCACCACAGAGCTATGGCTACACCTTC
>.|TRBJ2-3|.|TRBV11-1
CASSLEWGDTQYF
TGTGCCAGCAGCTTAGAGTGGGGGGATACGCAGTATTTT
>few|TRBJ1-1|.|TRBV10-3
CAIQSTGLTEAFF
TGTGCCATCCAGAGTACAGGGCTAACTGAAGCTTTCTTT
>.|TRBJ2-5|TRBD2|TRBV5-4
CASSPGLAGGPETQYF
TGTGCCAGCAGCCCCGGGCTAGCGGGGGGTCCGGAGACCCAGTACTTC
>few|TRBJ2-7|.|TRBV2
CASGGLRNEQYF
TGTGCCAGCGGGGGACTCAGGAACGAGCAGTACTTC
>.|TRBJ1-2|TRBD1|TRBV5-1
CASSRDRAQAYGYTF
TGCGCCAGCAGCAGGGACAGGGCGCAAGCCTATGGCTACACCTTC
>large|TRBJ1-5|TRBD1|TRBV10-3
CAISGTGGNQPQHF
TGTGCCATCAGTGGGACAGGGGGCAATCAGCCCCAGCATTTT
>.|TRBJ1-3|.|TRBV15
CATSPRQSSGNTIYF
TGTGCCACCAGCCCCAGACAGAGCTCTGGAAACACCATATATTTT
>once|TRBJ2-2|.|TRBV15
CATSGLETSRELFF
TGTGCCACCAGCGGTCTCGAAACATCCCGGGAGCTGTTTTTT
>.|TRBJ1-1|.|TRBV5-1
CASSVDSGMNTEAFF
TGCGCCAGCAGCGTGGACAGCGGCATGAACACTGAAGCTTTCTTT
>few|TRBJ2-5|TRBD1|TRBV9
CASSERGQEETQYF
TGTGCCAGCAGCGAGCGAGGACAGGAAGAGACCCAGTACTTC
>few|TRBJ1-1|TRBD1|TRBV19
CASRRDRAAFF
TGTGCCAGTAGGAGGGACAGGGCTGCTTTCTTT
>once|TRBJ2-2|.|TRBV6-5
CASSHLKQSGELFF
TGTGCCAGCAGCCATCTGAAACAATCCGGGGAGCTGTTTTTT
>.|TRBJ2-3|TRBD1|TRBV29-1
CSVGGQGTDMQYF
TGCAGCGTGGGTGGACAGGGGACAGATATGCAGTATTTT
>.|TRBJ1-1|.|TRBV19
CASSLGLNTEAFF
TGTGCCAGTAGTTTAGGGTTGAACACTGAAGCTTTCTTT
>few|TRBJ1-1|.|TRBV4-3
CASSPNPTGGTEAFF
TGCGCCAGCAGCCCCAATCCAACGGGGGGGACTGAAGCTTTCTTT
>.|TRBJ2-7|TRBD1|TRBV4-3
CASSQEGDSWSEQYF
TGCGCCAGCAGCCAAGAAGGGGACAGCTGGAGCGAGCAGTACTTC
>.|TRBJ1-2|.|TRBV19
CASSIGTANYGYTF
TGTGCCAGTAGTATTGGGACGGCTAACTATGGCTACACCTTC
>.|TRBJ2-2|.|TRBV2
CASSIRRGNTGELFF
TGTGCCAGCAGCATCCGCAGGGGTAACACCGGGGAGCTGTTTTTT
>.|TRBJ2-7|.|TRBV27
CASSFIEQVSYEQYF
TGTGCCAGCAGTTTTATCGAACAGGTCTCCTACGAGCAGTACTTC
>few|TRBJ2-2|.|TRBV6-1
CASSEDRTGELFF
TGTGCCAGCAGTGAGGACCGGACCGGGGAGCTGTTTTTT
>.|TRBJ2-7|TRBD1|TRBV6-5
CASSPSQGAPHEQYF
TGTGCCAGCAGTCCCAGCCAGGGGGCTCCCCACGAGCAGTACTTC
>.|TRBJ2-7|.|TRBV3-1/TRBV3-2
CASSLHREGYEQYF
TGTGCCAGCAGCCTTCATCGAGAGGGCTACGAGCAGTACTTC
>.|TRBJ1-2|.|TRBV6-5
CASSSYNNYGYTF
TGTGCCAGCAGTTCGTATAATAACTATGGCTACACCTTC
>large|TRBJ1-4|.|TRBV12-3/TRBV12-4
CASSPLSGKLFF
TGTGCCAGCAGTCCGCTTTCCGGAAAACTGTTTTTT
>.|TRBJ2-4|.|TRBV11-2
CASSLPGRADIQYF
TGTGCCAGCAGCTTACCAGGACGGGCTGACATTCAGTACTTC
>.|TRBJ1-3|TRBD1|TRBV10-2
CASRRVGDRSSGNTIYF
TGCGCCAGCAGGAGGGTAGGGGACAGGAGTTCTGGAAACACCATATATTTT